This T cell receptor beta chain was profiled in a study of T cells expressing NK-cell markers. Overall study: Sorted CD3+CD56-NKG2C+, CD3+CD56+NKG2C- and CD3+CD56+NKG2C+ T cells were the source of the TCR beta repertoires.

Synthesis of TCR beta cDNA relied on 5'RACE template switching carrying UMIs. After re-calling the 5' RACE reads, TCRdb lists one entry per CDR3 protein, DNA absent. Listed are a few hundred thousand distinct CDR3 sequences; around 0.4% falls within the top ten. The CDR3 is 13 residues long. The TCR was taken from a man between 18 and 29 years old in good health. The material sequenced was blood T cells: a sorted CD56 or NKG2C T cell subset, CD4+ or CD8+ T cells, or bulk PBMC T cells (not recorded which). The chain is built from TRBV12-3 or TRBV12-4 and TRBJ1-5; the D call from TCRdb, TRBD1, cannot be confirmed without DNA. The chain's CDR3 is CASSWGKGQPQHF.